These 14 T cell receptor beta chains were all obtained from the same sample, sequenced in a study of cytomegalovirus exposure and HLA in healthy donors. Clones were sequenced by immunoSEQ multiplex PCR, and TCRdb holds only the in-frame ones, with some missing. Of over 200,000 clones in the sample, around 87% were seen once. The sample was PBMCs. The source of these receptors is a woman aged 18-35 years in good health and CMV-seronegative.

The chain combines TRBV7-9 with TRBJ2-1, with a possible D match to TRBD1 (6 bases). The germline V and J ends were trimmed by 5 bases and 4 bases, with 9 bases remaining between them. The germline V gene encodes CDR1 SEHNR and CDR2 FQNEAQ (reference sequence). CDR3 length: 13 residues. The CDR3 spells CASSTDRYNEQFF. The CDR3 coding sequence is TGTGCCAGCAGCACGGACAGATACAATGAGCAGTTCTTC.

The count of this clone is one. The CDR3 nucleotides read TGTGCCAGCAGTTACCCGGCGGACAATGAGCAGTTCTTC. Encoded protein: CASSYPADNEQFF. The chain joins TRBV6-5 to TRBJ2-1; D remains ambiguous. Trimming took off 2 bases at V and 5 bases at J, with 7 bases between the two ends. Per the germline V gene, CDR1 is MNHEY and CDR2 is SVGAGI. The CDR3 is 13 residues long.

J is TRBJ1-4 and V is TRBV4-1; D is perhaps TRBD1 (6 bases). Per germline, CDR1 MGHRA and CDR2 YSYEKL. V lost 2 bases and J 4 bases, leaving 8 bases between the germline ends. The CDR3 runs to 14 residues. The DNA for the CDR3 is TGCGCCAGCAGCCAAACAGGGCTTAATGAAAAACTGTTTTTT. Translating gives CASSQTGLNEKLFF.

The J gene is TRBJ2-3, the V gene TRBV11-3; 10 bases align to TRBD2. CDR3 size: 19 residues. Germline V gene lookup returns CDR1 SGHNT and CDR2 YENEEA. Trimming removed 2 bases from V and 2 bases from J; junction bases left unmatched: 13. The CDR3 region is CASSLRNGVAGGVTDTQYF. The CDR3 bases are TGTGCCAGCAGCTTACGCAATGGCGTAGCGGGGGGCGTCACAGATACGCAGTATTTT.

This clone occurred a few times. The chain uses TRBV9 and TRBJ2-2; D may be TRBD1 (6 bases). V was shortened by 5 bases and J by 6 bases, with 8 bases between the two germline ends. This CDR3 has 12 residues. In germline, CDR1 is SGDLS, CDR2 YYNGEE. CDR3 sequence (DNA): TGTGCCAGCAGGGGGGCATCCGGGGAGCTGTTTTTT. Amino acids: CASRGASGELFF.

V and J are TRBV6-5 and TRBJ1-2; the D gene is possibly TRBD1 (6 bases). Germline V gene sequence: CDR1 MNHEY, CDR2 SVGAGI. The V and J ends lost 6 bases and 6 bases respectively, with 20 bases between them. The CDR3 consists of 15 residues. CDR3: CASRIPGHPRDGYTF. The CDR3 nucleotides are TGTGCCAGCAGAATACCGGGACACCCAAGGGATGGCTACACCTTC.

The chain joins TRBV7-9 to TRBJ1-5; D uncertain. The V and J ends lost 0 bases and 6 bases respectively, with 9 bases between them. The CDR3 length is 14 residues. The V gene's germline CDR1 is SEHNR and CDR2 FQNEAQ (reference sequence). The CDR3 here is CASSLAGGPQPQHF. In nucleotides, the CDR3 is TGTGCCAGCAGCTTAGCAGGCGGTCCTCAGCCCCAGCATTTT.

The count of this clone is one. The rearrangement joins TRBV27 to TRBJ2-7, with TRBD2 identical over 9 bases. V shed 2 bases and J 10 bases; nucleotides not matched to a gene: 9. The germline CDR1 and CDR2 sequences are MNHEY and SMNVEV (reference sequence). This CDR3 contains 14 residues. CDR3 region: CASSLGGGAWQQYF. In DNA, the CDR3 is TGTGCCAGCAGTTTAGGCGGGGGGGCCTGGCAACAGTACTTC.

The V and J genes are TRBV7-2 and TRBJ1-1; 9 bases match TRBD1. J lost 4 bases, V lost 3 bases, and 3 bases had no gene match. CDR3 length: 14 residues. The V gene's germline CDR1 is SGHTA and CDR2 FQGNSA. CDR3 region: CASSFTGGSTEAFF. DNA for the CDR3: TGTGCCAGCAGCTTTACAGGGGGCAGCACTGAAGCTTTCTTT.

The genes are TRBV27 and TRBJ2-3; TRBD1 matches 8 bases. Per the germline V gene, CDR1 is MNHEY and CDR2 is SMNVEV (reference sequence). This CDR3 has 15 amino acids. V gave up 8 bases and J gave up 0 bases; unmatched junction bases: 7. CDR3 loop: CASRDRYSSTDTQYF. CDR3 in DNA: TGTGCCAGCCGGGACAGGTACTCTAGCACAGATACGCAGTATTTT.

The chain is built from TRBV28 and TRBJ2-7, with D possibly being TRBD2 (5 bases). The CDR3 sequence is 13 residues long. Germline lookup yields CDR1 MDHEN and CDR2 SYDVKM. Trimming shortened V by 2 bases and J by 7 bases, and 12 bases separated the two germline ends. CDR3 in amino acids: CASSLGSIREQYF. CDR3 DNA: TGTGCCAGCAGTTTAGGGAGTATTAGAGAGCAGTACTTC.

V gene TRBV4-1 combines with J gene TRBJ2-1; 10 nucleotides match TRBD2. Germline V gene lookup returns CDR1 MGHRA and CDR2 YSYEKL. J gave up 4 bases and V 3 bases, and 3 bases lay outside the gene matches. The CDR3 is 15 amino acids. CDR3 nucleotides: TGCGCCAGCAGCCAGATAGCGGGGGGATACAATGAGCAGTTCTTC. Its translation: CASSQIAGGYNEQFF.

V and J are TRBV6-6 and TRBJ2-7, with TRBD1 identical over 9 bases. The ends lost 0 bases at V and 3 bases at J; junction bases unmatched: 0. Germline V gene sequence: CDR1 MNHNY, CDR2 SVGAGI (reference sequence). This CDR3 has 14 residues. The CDR3 DNA reads TGTGCCAGCAGTTACTCGGACAGGGGCTACGAGCAGTACGTC. It translates to CASSYSDRGYEQYV.

The chain joins TRBV14 to TRBJ2-7; 10 bases map to TRBD2. V lost 4 bases, J lost 0 bases, and 3 bases stayed unmatched. The CDR3 is 15 residues long. CDR1 is SGHDN and CDR2 is FVKESK in the germline V gene. The CDR3 DNA is TGTGCCAGCAGCCCGACTAGCGGGTTCTCCTACGAGCAGTACTTC. This codes for CASSPTSGFSYEQYF.